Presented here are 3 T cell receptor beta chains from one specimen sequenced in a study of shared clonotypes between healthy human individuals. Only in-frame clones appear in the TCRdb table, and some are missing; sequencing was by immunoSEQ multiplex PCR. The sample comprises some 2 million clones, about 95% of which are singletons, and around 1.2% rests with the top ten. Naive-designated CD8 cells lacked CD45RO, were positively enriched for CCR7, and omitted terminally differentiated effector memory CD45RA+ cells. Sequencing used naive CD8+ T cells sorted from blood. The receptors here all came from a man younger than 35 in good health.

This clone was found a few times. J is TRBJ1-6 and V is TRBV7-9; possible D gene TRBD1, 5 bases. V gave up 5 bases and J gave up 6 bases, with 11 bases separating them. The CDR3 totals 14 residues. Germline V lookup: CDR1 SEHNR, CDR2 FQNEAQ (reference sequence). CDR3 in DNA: TGTGCCAGCAGCGCAGGGAATTCTAATTCACCCCTCCACTTT. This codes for CASSAGNSNSPLHF. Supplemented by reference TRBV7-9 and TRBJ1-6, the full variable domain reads DTGVSQNPRHKITKRGQNVTFRCDPISEHNRLYWYRQTLGQGPEFLTYFQNEAQLEKSRLLSDRFSAERPKGSFSTLEIQRTEQGDSAMYLCASSAGNSNSPLHFGNGTRLTVT.

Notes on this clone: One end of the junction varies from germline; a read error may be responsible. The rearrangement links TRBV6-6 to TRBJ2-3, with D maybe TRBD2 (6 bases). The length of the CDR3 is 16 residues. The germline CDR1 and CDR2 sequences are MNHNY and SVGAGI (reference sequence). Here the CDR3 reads CASSHSAIGSADTQYF. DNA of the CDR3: TGTGCCAGCAGTCACTCGGCTATCGGGAGCGCAGATACGCAGTATTTT.

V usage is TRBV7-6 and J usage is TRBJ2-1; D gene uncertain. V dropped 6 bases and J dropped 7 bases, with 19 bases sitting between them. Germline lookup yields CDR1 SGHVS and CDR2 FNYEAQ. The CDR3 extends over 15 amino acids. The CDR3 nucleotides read TGTGCCAGCAGTCCAGCGCGCCCCTTTGAAAATGAGCAGTTCTTC. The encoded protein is CASSPARPFENEQFF.